These 5 T cell receptor beta chains came from one sample sequenced in a study of blood T cell repertoires in COVID-19. The table came from immunoSEQ multiplex PCR; TCRdb's copy has only in-frame clones and leaves some out. This sample carries approximately 36,000 clones, approximately 91% of them seen once, and the ten largest clones take 2% to 2.5%. Material: peripheral blood. These receptors were obtained from a human donor in a cohort sampled during active COVID-19.

The chain carries TRBV21-1 and TRBJ2-1; the DNA was not compared with TRBD1, the D call given in the table. TRBV21-1 corresponds to a pseudogene. There are 17 residues in the CDR3. The CDR3 DNA reads TGTGCCAGCAGCAAAATCGTCCAGGGTGAACCCAACAATGAGCAGTTCTTC. It codes for CASSKIVQGEPNNEQFF.

This clone has only a few counts. The chain employs TRBV4-1 and TRBJ2-7; D remains ambiguous. The germline V gene has CDR1 MGHRA and CDR2 YSYEKL. Trimming took off 4 bases at V and 2 bases at J, with 15 bases between the two ends. This CDR3 spans 15 amino acids. The chain's CDR3 is CASSPMLNSAYEQYF. CDR3 in DNA: TGCGCCAGCAGCCCCATGTTGAACTCCGCCTACGAGCAGTACTTC.

The CDR3: CASSLAGAYNEQFF. The CDR3, as DNA: TGTGCCAGCAGCTTAGCAGGGGCTTACAATGAGCAGTTCTTC. This sequence joins TRBV7-2 and TRBJ2-1, with D perhaps matching TRBD1 (5 bases). Germline-derived CDR1 and CDR2 are SGHTA and FQGNSA. V lost 0 bases, J lost 4 bases, and 7 bases lay in between. The length of the CDR3 is 14 residues.

This chain uses TRBV7-2 with TRBJ1-6; TRBD1 aligns across 12 bases. The germline V gene encodes CDR1 SGHTA and CDR2 FQGNSA. The CDR3 is 15 amino acids. With 3 bases clipped from V and 9 bases from J, the junction kept 3 bases outside the gene matches. CDR3 bases: TGTGCCAGCAGCTTCGGGACAGGGGGCGGTTCACCCCTCCACTTT. Translating gives CASSFGTGGGSPLHF.

The chain uses TRBV12-3 or TRBV12-4 and TRBJ1-1, with D unresolved. The germline V and J ends were trimmed by 4 bases and 5 bases, with 11 bases remaining between them. The length of the CDR3 is 13 residues. The CDR3 DNA reads as TGTGCCAGCAGTTCTCACGGTCGGACTGAAGCTTTCTTT. Translated: CASSSHGRTEAFF.